The 23 T cell receptor beta chains given below trace back to one sample, sequenced in a study of cytomegalovirus exposure and HLA in healthy donors. The primer mix had 60 Vbeta and 13 Jbeta primers. Only in-frame clones appear in the TCRdb table, and some are missing; sequencing was by immunoSEQ multiplex PCR. In total, the table holds about 130,000 clones. Material: PBMCs. The source is a woman between 40 and 55 years old in good health and CMV-seropositive.

The gene calls are TRBV5-1 and TRBJ2-3, with D possibly matching TRBD1 (6 bases). The germline V gene encodes CDR1 SGHRS and CDR2 YFSETQ. The CDR3 is 13 residues long. Trimming removed 5 bases at V and 0 bases at J, with 7 bases between. CDR3 region: CASRGGSTDTQYF. The CDR3 DNA follows: TGCGCCAGCAGAGGGGGAAGCACAGATACGCAGTATTTT. The whole variable domain, remainder taken from reference TRBV5-1 and TRBJ2-3, is KAGVTQTPRYLIKTRGQQVTLSCSPISGHRSVSWYQQTPGQGLQFLFEYFSETQRNKGNFPGRFSGRQFSNSRSEMNVSTLELGDSALYLCASRGGSTDTQYFGPGTRLTVL.

This chain joins TRBV27 and TRBJ1-1, with 9 bases aligning to TRBD1. This CDR3 is built from 14 residues. Germline V gene data show CDR1 as MNHEY and CDR2 as SMNVEV (reference sequence). Losses at the gene ends were 4 bases for V and 4 bases for J; bases not matched to a gene: 4. The CDR3 loop reads CASSSQGAGTEAFF. CDR3 DNA sequence: TGTGCCAGCAGTTCACAGGGGGCCGGCACTGAAGCTTTCTTT.

The rearrangement links TRBV6-1 to TRBJ1-2; D is unclear. Germline V gene data show CDR1 as MNHNS and CDR2 as SASEGT. The CDR3 runs to 12 residues. V lost 1 base, J lost 8 bases, and 8 bases lay in between. CDR3 DNA: TGTGCCAGCAGTGAAGGAGGAGCAGGCTACACCTTC. As protein: CASSEGGAGYTF.

The chain carries TRBV30 and TRBJ2-1; D unclear. CDR3 length equals 15 residues. Germline V CDR1 and CDR2: GTSNPN, SVGIG (reference sequence). Between the trimmed V and J ends, which lost 0 bases and 0 bases, there was a span of 9 bases. The chain's CDR3 is CAWSVGSYSYNEQFF. The CDR3 DNA follows: TGTGCCTGGAGTGTGGGCTCCTACTCCTACAATGAGCAGTTCTTC.

This chain uses TRBV18 with TRBJ2-3; D possibly corresponds to TRBD2 (5 bases). V dropped 4 bases and J dropped 6 bases, with 11 bases sitting between them. CDR1 is KGHSH, CDR2 LQKENI, per germline. The CDR3 is 13 residues long. The CDR3 nucleotides read TGTGCCAGCTCACTCAGCGGCCGGGATACGCAGTATTTT. It translates to CASSLSGRDTQYF.

The V and J genes are TRBV25-1 and TRBJ2-7, with D maybe TRBD2 (7 bases). V was clipped by 9 bases and J by 1 base, with 16 bases between them. CDR1 and CDR2 from the germline V gene are MGHDK and SYGVNS. The CDR3 spans 14 residues. The CDR3 protein is CASRGGARSYEQYF. The CDR3 DNA is TGTGCCAGTAGGGGGGGGGCACGTTCCTACGAGCAGTACTTC.

This chain uses TRBV2 with TRBJ2-2; no definite D call. Trimming removed 7 bases at V and 1 base at J, with 13 bases between. The V gene's germline CDR1 is SNHLY and CDR2 FYNNEI. This CDR3 is 15 amino acids long. The DNA of the CDR3 is TGTGCCAGCACCCTACATCAGGAGAACACCGGGGAGCTGTTTTTT. Protein: CASTLHQENTGELFF.

The CDR3 protein is CASSPGQGPYEQYF. The DNA of the CDR3 is TGTGCCAGCAGCCCGGGACAGGGCCCCTACGAGCAGTACTTC. The chain uses TRBV27 and TRBJ2-7, with 9 bases fitting TRBD1. The CDR3 length is 14 residues. The germline gives CDR1 MNHEY, CDR2 SMNVEV (reference sequence). Trimming cost V 6 bases and J 2 bases; bases outside gene matches: 5.

The rearrangement joins TRBV28 to TRBJ2-5, with D perhaps TRBD1 (6 bases). Trimming cost V 2 bases and J 5 bases, with 15 bases left between them. Per the germline V gene, CDR1 is MDHEN and CDR2 is SYDVKM. The CDR3 consists of 15 residues. CDR3 nucleotide sequence: TGTGCCAGCAGTTTAGGTCCGGGAAGGGGGGAGACCCAGTACTTC. Its translation: CASSLGPGRGETQYF.

The CDR3 sequence: CAISESLAAKYNEQFF. In DNA, the CDR3 is TGTGCCATCAGTGAGTCGCTAGCGGCAAAATACAATGAGCAGTTCTTC. The chain joins TRBV10-3 to TRBJ2-1; 7 nucleotides match TRBD2. The CDR3 runs 16 residues. CDR1 is ENHRY, CDR2 SYGVKD, per germline. J gave up 4 bases and V 0 bases, and 6 bases lay outside the gene matches.

J is TRBJ2-1 and V is TRBV6-5, with a tentative D call TRBD1 (5 bases). The CDR3 length is 14 residues. V gave up 6 bases and J gave up 5 bases, with 14 bases separating them. Germline lookup yields CDR1 MNHEY and CDR2 SVGAGI. The CDR3 DNA is TGTGCCAGCAGCGTGTTGACAGCAAACAATGAGCAGTTCTTC. Translating gives CASSVLTANNEQFF.

The V gene is TRBV2, the J gene TRBJ2-5; 8 bases agree with TRBD1. This CDR3 region has 15 residues. With V trimmed by 7 bases and J by 5 bases, 12 bases remained unmatched. Looked up from germline, CDR1 is SNHLY and CDR2 is FYNNEI. Here the CDR3 DNA reads TGTGCCAGCACCACCTTTGCAGGGGGCGGGGAGACCCAGTACTTC. Its protein product is CASTTFAGGGETQYF.

V usage is TRBV7-8 and J usage is TRBJ2-7; 10 bases agree with TRBD1. Germline CDR1 and CDR2: SGHVS and FQNEAQ. The CDR3 contains 18 residues. Trimming cost V 4 bases and J 1 base; bases outside gene matches: 13. The CDR3 loop reads CASSSQPTTGGRSYEQYF. CDR3 DNA sequence: TGTGCCAGCAGCTCACAACCGACGACAGGGGGCCGGTCCTACGAGCAGTACTTC.

The CDR3 bases are TGTGCCATCAGTGAGTCGATAGCTGAAGCTTTCTTT. Translated: CAISESIAEAFF. The chain couples TRBV10-3 to TRBJ1-1; D remains ambiguous. Germline V gene data show CDR1 as ENHRY and CDR2 as SYGVKD. The CDR3 covers 12 residues. Trimming pared 0 bases from V and 6 bases from J, leaving 5 bases between.

DNA for the CDR3: TGTGCCAGTAGGATCAGTCAGGATCTGCCCCAGCATTTT. Residues: CASRISQDLPQHF. The chain combines TRBV19 with TRBJ1-5, with unresolved D. CDR3 length: 13 residues. V dropped 6 bases and J dropped 9 bases, with 15 bases sitting between them. Looked up from germline, CDR1 is LNHDA and CDR2 is SQIVND (reference sequence).

The chain employs TRBV15 and TRBJ1-3; 8 bases match TRBD1. The CDR3 extends over 15 amino acids. With 5 bases clipped from V and 1 base from J, the junction kept 4 bases outside the gene matches. Germline CDR1 and CDR2: LNHNV and YYDKDF (reference sequence). This chain's CDR3 is CATSVRQGSGNTIYF. The CDR3 DNA reads as TGTGCCACCAGCGTACGACAGGGGTCTGGAAACACCATATATTTT.

This chain connects TRBV28 to TRBJ1-2, with D possibly TRBD1 on 5 matching bases. CDR3 size: 13 residues. The germline V gene has CDR1 MDHEN and CDR2 SYDVKM. V lost 6 bases to trimming and J lost 6 bases, with 14 bases between them. The CDR3 sequence: CASSSSGGNGYTF. The CDR3 DNA sequence: TGTGCCAGCAGCTCTTCCGGGGGGAATGGCTACACCTTC.

This chain links TRBV6-1 with TRBJ2-1; TRBD1 agrees at 7 bases. The germline gives CDR1 MNHNS, CDR2 SASEGT. CDR3 size: 14 residues. V lost 7 bases and J lost 1; bases outside the gene matches: 4. The CDR3 DNA reads as TGTGCCAGCACCGGGACAGATTCCTACAATGAGCAGTTCTTC. Translation gives CASTGTDSYNEQFF.

The chain combines TRBV6-6 with TRBJ2-6, with unresolved D. Trimming took 4 bases from V and 1 from J, leaving 5 bases between them. Germline V CDR1 and CDR2: MNHNY, SVGAGI (reference sequence). CDR3 length: 14 residues. The CDR3 nucleotides are TGTGCCAGCAGTTTACGGTCTGGGGCCAACGTCCTGACTTTC. It specifies CASSLRSGANVLTF.

V gene TRBV27 combines with J gene TRBJ1-1; D gene ambiguous. Germline V CDR1 and CDR2: MNHEY, SMNVEV (reference sequence). V was cut by 3 bases and J by 4 bases, with 12 bases left in between. CDR3 size: 14 residues. The CDR3 DNA sequence: TGTGCCAGCAGTTTTTTGACCGGGAGCACTGAAGCTTTCTTT. Encoded protein: CASSFLTGSTEAFF.

The chain combines TRBV7-2 with TRBJ2-1; 13 nucleotides match TRBD2. V dropped 3 bases and J dropped 7; count of bases not matched to a gene: 6. Germline assignment: CDR1 SGHTA and CDR2 FQGNSA. The CDR3 loop spans 16 amino acids. The CDR3 is CASSFGLAGAGNEQFF. The CDR3 coding sequence is TGTGCCAGCAGCTTCGGACTAGCGGGGGCCGGGAATGAGCAGTTCTTC.

V usage is TRBV5-1 and J usage is TRBJ2-3, with unresolved D. The germline V and J ends were trimmed by 0 bases and 4 bases, with 6 bases remaining between them. The CDR3 is 13 amino acids. Germline V lookup: CDR1 SGHRS, CDR2 YFSETQ. The CDR3 nucleotides are TGCGCCAGCAGCTTGGAGCCCCCAGATACGCAGTATTTT. It specifies CASSLEPPDTQYF.

The chain joins TRBV9 to TRBJ2-3; a weak D match, TRBD2 (5 bases). Trimming stripped 4 bases from V and 3 bases from J, with 15 bases between. This CDR3 is 15 amino acids long. Germline CDR1 and CDR2: SGDLS and YYNGEE. CDR3 protein: CASSPSGVSTDTQYF. Here the CDR3 DNA reads TGTGCCAGCAGCCCCTCCGGGGTGTCTACAGATACGCAGTATTTT.